These 20 T cell receptor beta chains were all obtained from the same sample, sequenced in a study of human T cells and chemical hapten exposure. From the RACE reads, TCRdb called clonotypes with MiXCR, one entry per CDR3 protein. The top ten hold around 6.1% of the sample, which has approximately 350,000 distinct CDR3 sequences, over 6% seen once. Time point denoted: patch test 2, 6 weeks after DPC sensitization. As to treatment: therapeutic diphenylcyclopropenone sensitization with weekly scalp DPC. This specimen consisted of whole blood, obtained in connection with sensitization to the hapten diphenylcyclopropenone (DPC). The source of these receptors is a woman aged 18-29 years with alopecia areata. Some clones in this sample may be carry-over from other donors' samples.

This clonotype was found a few times. The chain uses TRBV3-1 and TRBJ2-1; perhaps TRBD2 as D (7 bases). Trimming left V 4 bases short and J 7 bases short, with 14 bases between. The germline gives CDR1 LGHDT, CDR2 YNNKEL (reference sequence). The CDR3 loop spans 14 amino acids. CDR3 DNA: TGTGCCAGCAGCCTACAGGGACTAACAAATGAGCAGTTCTTC. Protein sequence: CASSLQGLTNEQFF.

The sample holds many counts of this clonotype. The chain uses TRBV6-5 and TRBJ1-1; tentatively, D is TRBD1 (6 bases). Germline V lookup: CDR1 MNHEY, CDR2 SVGAGI. The ends were cut back, 5 bases at V and 1 base at J, with 11 bases in the middle. The CDR3 extends over 14 amino acids. The CDR3 DNA follows: TGTGCCAGCAGTCCCAGGACAGCGAACACTGAAGCTTTCTTT. Translated: CASSPRTANTEAFF.

This clonotype showed up many times. V gene TRBV11-3 combines with J gene TRBJ2-1; 9 positions match TRBD2. With 4 bases clipped from V and 7 bases from J, the junction kept 11 bases outside the gene matches. The CDR3 loop spans 16 amino acids. Germline V gives CDR1 SGHNT, CDR2 YENEEA. In nucleotides, the CDR3 is TGTGCCAGCAGCTACATAGCGGGGGTTGCTAGGAATGAGCAGTTCTTC. It is translated as CASSYIAGVARNEQFF.

This clonotype was counted ten times or more. The rearrangement joins TRBV4-3 to TRBJ1-4; TRBD1 is a possible D gene (5 bases). V shed 0 bases and J shed 7 bases, with 15 bases lying between them. The germline V gene encodes CDR1 LGHNA and CDR2 YSLEER. CDR3 size: 16 residues. The DNA for the CDR3 is TGCGCCAGCAGCCAAGATTGGCAGGGCATTGGTGAAAAACTGTTTTTT. Protein: CASSQDWQGIGEKLFF.

This clonotype has more than one count but fewer than ten. CDR3 amino acids: CASSTVRQGLGEKLFF. The DNA of the CDR3 is TGTGCCAGCAGCACTGTTCGACAGGGCCTAGGCGAAAAACTGTTTTTT. The chain employs TRBV5-5 and TRBJ1-4, with 7 bases lining up with TRBD1. V was pared by 4 bases and J by 8 bases, with 14 bases of the junction left unmatched. The CDR3 sequence is 16 residues long. Germline V CDR1 and CDR2: SGHKS, YYEKEE (reference sequence). Using reference TRBV5-5 and TRBJ1-4 for the parts outside the CDR3, the full variable domain is DAGVTQSPTHLIKTRGQQVTLRCSPISGHKSVSWYQQVLGQGPQFIFQYYEKEERGRGNFPDRFSARQFPNYSSELNVNALLLGDSALYLCASSTVRQGLGEKLFFGSGTQLSVL.

The genes are TRBV4-1 and TRBJ2-5; no definite D call. Trimming took off 4 bases at V and 5 bases at J, with 11 bases between the two ends. Germline-derived CDR1 and CDR2 are MGHRA and YSYEKL. This CDR3 is built from 13 residues. The CDR3 loop is CASSLSIPETQYF. CDR3 DNA sequence: TGCGCCAGCAGCCTCTCGATCCCCGAGACCCAGTACTTC.

The sample holds a few counts of this clonotype. This sequence joins TRBV6-5 and TRBJ2-5; D is undetermined. Germline-derived CDR1 and CDR2 are MNHEY and SVGAGI. V lost 5 bases and J 7 bases, leaving 20 bases between the germline ends. The CDR3 consists of 15 residues. As DNA, the CDR3 is TGTGCCAGCAGTGCCCGGACCGCTCCCGGGCGGACCCAGTACTTC. This codes for CASSARTAPGRTQYF.

This clonotype was observed at least ten times. The chain couples TRBV12-3 or TRBV12-4 to TRBJ1-2; D unresolved. The CDR3 loop spans 13 amino acids. Trimming pared 5 bases from V and 4 bases from J, leaving 11 bases between. The CDR3 bases are TGTGCCAGCAGTGGACTTTTCCCCTATGGCTACACCTTC. Amino acid sequence: CASSGLFPYGYTF.

In its sample, this clonotype was seen a few times. The chain combines TRBV6-5 with TRBJ1-3; D uncertain. The CDR3 runs to 13 residues. Trimming took 6 bases from V and 2 from J, leaving 8 bases between them. CDR1 MNHEY and CDR2 SVGAGI come from the germline V gene. This chain's CDR3 is CASRVVPGNTIYF. Written as DNA, the CDR3 is TGTGCCAGCAGAGTTGTTCCTGGAAACACCATATATTTT.

In its sample, this clonotype was seen many times. The gene calls are TRBV28 and TRBJ2-3; D is unresolved. CDR3 length: 14 residues. Germline lookup yields CDR1 MDHEN and CDR2 SYDVKM. Between the trimmed V and J ends, which lost 6 bases and 3 bases, there was a span of 13 bases. The CDR3 here is CASSSPGETDTQYF. The CDR3, as DNA: TGTGCCAGCAGCTCCCCGGGCGAGACAGATACGCAGTATTTT. The full variable domain, in which reference TRBV28 and TRBJ2-3 provide the parts outside the CDR3, is DVKVTQSSRYLVKRTGEKVFLECVQDMDHENMFWYRQDPGLGLRLIYFSYDVKMKEKGDIPEGYSVSREKKERFSLILESASTNQTSMYLCASSSPGETDTQYFGPGTRLTVL.

Points on this clonotype: A much larger clone lies one base from this, so it may be a read error. The chain employs TRBV5-1 and TRBJ1-2; D gene uncertain. The CDR3 loop spans 14 amino acids. Germline V gene lookup returns CDR1 SGHRS and CDR2 YFSETQ. The CDR3 coding sequence is TGCACCAGCAGCCTCCACGGGGAACTCGCCGGCTACACCTTC. Its protein is CTSSLHGELAGYTF.

At least ten counts were recorded for this clonotype. The chain joins TRBV27 to TRBJ1-6; TRBD1 agrees at 9 bases. Germline CDR1 reads MNHEY; CDR2 reads SMNVEV (reference sequence). With 1 base clipped from V and 5 bases from J, the junction kept 9 bases outside the gene matches. The CDR3 is made up of 18 amino acids. This CDR3 is CASSLYGGQGIHNSPLHF. CDR3 nucleotide sequence: TGTGCCAGCAGTTTATACGGCGGACAGGGGATTCATAATTCACCCCTCCACTTT.

Ten or more counts support this clonotype. V and J are TRBV5-4 and TRBJ2-3; D gene uncertain. The germline V gene has CDR1 SGHNT and CDR2 YYREEE (reference sequence). The CDR3 consists of 14 residues. V gave up 0 bases and J gave up 2 bases, with 7 bases separating them. The CDR3 coding sequence is TGTGCCAGCAGCTTGGTTAATCCCACAGATACGCAGTATTTT. Its translation: CASSLVNPTDTQYF.

This clonotype was found many times. V is TRBV12-3 or TRBV12-4 and J is TRBJ1-1, with D unclear. V lost 7 bases to trimming and J lost 4 bases, with 19 bases between them. This CDR3 spans 15 amino acids. CDR3 sequence: CASKSVPNRPTEAFF. CDR3 coding DNA: TGTGCCAGCAAATCCGTACCCAACAGACCCACTGAAGCTTTCTTT.

This clonotype has a count of ten or more. The gene calls are TRBV6-2 or TRBV6-3 and TRBJ1-4, with unresolved D. Germline CDR1 MNHEY, CDR2 SVGEGT. V lost 6 bases, J lost 4 bases, and 6 bases lay in between. This CDR3 is 12 amino acids long. As DNA, the CDR3 is TGTGCCAGCAGACTGAATAATGAAAAACTGTTTTTT. Its translation is CASRLNNEKLFF.

The V gene is TRBV7-3, the J gene TRBJ1-2; possibly TRBD1 for D (5 bases). This CDR3 region has 13 residues. Looked up from germline, CDR1 is SGHTA and CDR2 is FQGTGA. The germline V and J ends were trimmed by 1 base and 6 bases, with 9 bases remaining between them. CDR3 sequence (DNA): TGTGCCAGCAGCTTAAAAGGGGTCGATGGCTACACCTTC. Amino acid sequence: CASSLKGVDGYTF.

Many counts were recorded for this clonotype. This chain joins TRBV6-2 or TRBV6-3 and TRBJ1-1; D is ambiguous. The CDR3 extends over 15 amino acids. CDR1 MNHEY and CDR2 SVGEGT come from the germline V gene. The V and J ends lost 7 bases and 3 bases respectively, with 18 bases between them. As DNA, the CDR3 is TGTGCCAGCACCAGTATTAAGGAGAAATACACTGAAGCTTTCTTT. As protein: CASTSIKEKYTEAFF.

This chain links TRBV12-5 with TRBJ2-1, with D unclear. The V end was cut by 4 bases, the J end by 2 bases, with 15 bases between. The length of the CDR3 is 16 residues. Germline V lookup: CDR1 LGHNT, CDR2 FRNRAP. This CDR3 is CASGSPPQTTYNEQFF. Written as DNA, the CDR3 is TGTGCTAGTGGTTCCCCCCCTCAGACGACCTACAATGAGCAGTTCTTC.

This clonotype was seen many times. This chain joins TRBV5-1 and TRBJ2-3; D remains ambiguous. V lost 3 bases to trimming and J lost 1 base, with 15 bases between them. This CDR3 has 16 residues. Germline CDR1 SGHRS, CDR2 YFSETQ. The CDR3 bases are TGCGCCAGCAGCTCCTTCCTGACATCCCGCACAGATACGCAGTATTTT. Amino acid sequence: CASSSFLTSRTDTQYF.

This clonotype turned up a few times. This sequence joins TRBV27 and TRBJ1-1, with TRBD1 as a possible D gene (6 bases). Germline loops: CDR1 MNHEY, CDR2 SMNVEV (reference sequence). There are 17 residues in the CDR3. Trimming shortened V by 6 bases and J by 0 bases, and 20 bases separated the two germline ends. The CDR3 sequence: CASRVGVWDTLNTEAFF. For the CDR3, the DNA is TGTGCCAGCAGGGTGGGCGTCTGGGACACACTGAACACTGAAGCTTTCTTT.